Listed here are 12 T cell receptor beta chains from one sample, sequenced in a study of tissue T cells after allogeneic stem cell transplantation (dated by TCRdb to between 2021 and 2022). Receptors were amplified or captured by the immunoSEQ multiplex PCR assay. This immuneACCESS table, as held by TCRdb, lists in-frame sequences with V and J called but not all clones. Of the missing ones, under half trace to an unresolved V gene in checked studies; the others have no known cause. The sample profile shows roughly 4,200 clones; approximately 60% of them were found once. The ten largest account for around 28% of the sample. What this sample's time point label stands for: mouse harvest day 7 after allogeneic transplant. Each mouse graft, delivered by tail vein injection, combined 10^6 splenic CD5+ T cells with 10^7 T-cell-depleted bone marrow cells. Sequencing was performed on spleen. The receptors were sampled from a female BALB/c mouse given C57BL/6 T cells with graft-versus-host disease after an allogeneic hematopoietic cell transplant.

With respect to this clone: Any gene name here is a mouse gene name. The sequence runs out 1 residue before the end of the CDR3; the remainder is reconstructed from the germline J gene. The V call is TRBV26, the J call TRBJ2-2; 10 bases map to TRBD1. The CDR3 is made up of 14 amino acids. V shed 6 bases, J shed 6 bases, and the junction held 4 bases outside the gene matches. CDR1 is KGHPV, CDR2 FQNQEV, per germline (reference sequence). The CDR3 loop is CASRPGQGSGQLYF. CDR3 bases read: TGTGCCAGCAGGCCGGGACAGGGGTCCGGGCAGCTCTAC.

As regards this clone: Gene names and germline refer to mouse. The read ends 1 residue shy of where the CDR3 ends; the end is completed using the germline J gene. The chain recombines TRBV13-2 with TRBJ1-1; D is unresolved. V lost 2 bases, J lost 8 bases, and 10 bases lay in between. The CDR3 length is 12 residues. From germline, CDR1 is NNHNN and CDR2 SYGAGS (reference sequence). CDR3 sequence: CASGEGRREVFF. CDR3 bases read: TGTGCCAGCGGTGAAGGCAGGCGGGAAGTCTTC.

As to this clone: The gene names here belong to mouse. Coverage ceases 1 residue before the CDR3 finishes, and the germline J gene fills in the end. V usage is TRBV20 and J usage is TRBJ2-7, with 7 nucleotides matching TRBD2. J lost 0 bases, V lost 0 bases, and 2 bases had no gene match. The CDR3 runs 14 residues. Germline V lookup: CDR1 GFQATS, CDR2 STVNSAI. The DNA read from the CDR3 is TGTGGTGCTAGGGACTGGGGGAGCTCCTATGAACAGTAC. Encoded protein: CGARDWGSSYEQY. From start to end, the CDR3 is CGARDWGSSYEQYF.

For this clone: The germline and genes are mouse ones. The missing CDR3 end, 1 residue past where the read stops, is filled in from the germline J gene. This chain connects TRBV12-1 to TRBJ1-4; D is unclear. Trimming took off 7 bases at V and 5 bases at J, with 7 bases between the two ends. Per germline, CDR1 SGHSN and CDR2 HYEKVE. CDR3 length equals 11 residues. The CDR3 bases that were read are TGTGCCAGGTGGGGAAACGAAAGATTATTT. Residues: CARWGNERLF. The whole CDR3 reads CARWGNERLFF.

A remark on this clone: Germline and genes here are mouse. The CDR3 spells CASSRQGASQNTLYF. The sequenced CDR3 bases are TGTGCCAGCAGTCGACAGGGAGCGAGTCAAAACACCTTGTAC. This chain joins TRBV13-1 and TRBJ2-4; 7 bases fit TRBD1. The sequenced fragment ends 1 residue before the CDR3 boundary, so the rest is inferred from the germline J gene. Trimming took 4 bases from V and 0 from J; bases not matched to a gene: 5. Germline V CDR1 and CDR2: NSHNY, SYGAGN. The CDR3 contains 15 residues.

As concerns this clone: Gene names follow the mouse nomenclature. The read ends 1 residue shy of where the CDR3 ends; the end is completed using the germline J gene. The chain joins TRBV16 to TRBJ2-5; D uncertain. The CDR3 length is 13 residues. Trimming took 3 bases from V and 6 from J, leaving 10 bases between them. Germline V gives CDR1 SGHSA, CDR2 FRNQAP. The CDR3 sequence is CASSFPGEDTQYF. The sequenced CDR3 bases are TGTGCAAGCAGCTTTCCCGGGGAGGACACCCAGTAC.

As for this clone: Gene names denote mouse genes. The read terminates 1 residue before the CDR3 end, so the remaining end is supplied by the germline J gene. The chain carries TRBV26 and TRBJ1-1, with no clear D. Trimming pared 2 bases from V and 0 bases from J, leaving 7 bases between. The CDR3 totals 14 residues. From germline, CDR1 is KGHPV and CDR2 FQNQEV (reference sequence). The sequenced CDR3 bases are TGTGCCAGCAGTCTGGCCATTGCAAACACAGAAGTCTTC. Its translation is CASSLAIANTEVF. The whole CDR3 protein reads CASSLAIANTEVFF.

As for this clone: Gene names are the mouse ones. The CDR3 end is not reached by the read, which stops 1 residue before it; the germline J gene fills it in. The chain employs TRBV1 and TRBJ2-2; D assignment may be TRBD1 or TRBD2 (5 bases each). The V gene lost 0 bases and the J gene lost 4 bases, with 9 bases spanning the gap. Germline CDR1 NSQYPW, CDR2 LRSPGD (reference sequence). The CDR3 loop spans 15 amino acids. The CDR3 bases that were read are TGCACCTGCAGTGCAGATATGGGGCTCACCGGGCAGCTCTAC. This sequence encodes CTCSADMGLTGQLY. The full CDR3 sequence reads CTCSADMGLTGQLYF.

Note on this clone: Gene names refer to mouse genes. The sequenced fragment ends 1 residue before the CDR3 boundary, so the rest is inferred from the germline J gene. J is TRBJ2-2 and V is TRBV17; 11 bases fit TRBD2. The V gene's germline CDR1 is MNHDT and CDR2 YYDKIL. This CDR3 has 14 amino acids. J lost 4 bases, V lost 6 bases, and 1 base had no gene match. CDR3 DNA (partial): TGTGCTAGCAGAGACTGGGGGGGCACCGGGCAGCTCTAC. It is translated as CASRDWGGTGQLY. The full CDR3 reads CASRDWGGTGQLYF.

On this clone itself: Each gene name is a mouse one. From the germline J gene comes the end of the CDR3, since the read stops 1 residue before it. The same CDR3 can be traced to other DNA sequences in this sample. The V and J genes are TRBV3 and TRBJ1-3, with D possibly being TRBD1 (5 bases). Germline CDR1 SNHLY, CDR2 FYNGKV (reference sequence). CDR3 length: 14 residues. Trimming left V 1 base short and J 3 bases short, with 7 bases between. The CDR3 region is CASSLEGSGNTLYF. The CDR3 DNA, read in part, is TGTGCCAGCAGCTTAGAGGGGAGTGGAAATACGCTCTAT.

On this clone: The listed genes are named as in mouse. The read finishes 1 residue shy of the CDR3 end, and the germline J gene is used to complete it. The chain couples TRBV13-2 to TRBJ2-4, with 9 bases identical to TRBD1. Germline values: CDR1 NNHNN, CDR2 SYGAGS (reference sequence). The CDR3 contains 14 residues. The ends lost 6 bases at V and 3 bases at J; junction bases unmatched: 5. Partial CDR3 DNA: TGTGCCAGCGCTCGGGACAGGGACCAAAACACCTTGTAC. Translating it yields CASARDRDQNTLY. The whole CDR3 is CASARDRDQNTLYF.

Note on this clone: The listed genes are named as in mouse. Read data end 1 residue before the CDR3 end; the end is taken from the germline J gene. Within the sample, other DNA sequences also encode this same CDR3. The chain uses TRBV29 and TRBJ2-3; the match to TRBD2 covers 7 bases. V was pared by 3 bases and J by 1 base, with 4 bases of the junction left unmatched. The CDR3 has 15 amino acids. Germline lookup yields CDR1 MSHET and CDR2 SYDVDS. The CDR3 bases that were read are TGTGCTAGCAGTTTGGGGGGGGAGGGTGCAGAAACGCTGTAT. This encodes CASSLGGEGAETLY. In full, the CDR3 is CASSLGGEGAETLYF. Full variable domain (remainder filled in from reference TRBV29 and TRBJ2-3): DMKVTQMPRYLIKRMGENVLLECGQDMSHETMYWYRQDPGLGLQLIYISYDVDSNSEGDIPKGYRVSRKKREHFSLILDSAKTNQTSVYFCASSLGGEGAETLYFGSGTRLTVL.